This T cell receptor (beta chain) was obtained from a study of cytomegalovirus exposure and HLA in healthy donors. Points on this clone: Its matching antigen is unknown.

This PCR relied on a set of 60 Vbeta primers and 13 Jbeta primers. Method: immunoSEQ multiplex PCR; TCRdb's copy keeps in-frame clones and lacks some. The data contain under 150,000 clones, around 83% of them singletons. There are 15 residues in the CDR3. V lost 3 bases and J lost 4; bases outside the gene matches: 9. Germline CDR1 reads SGHRS; CDR2 reads YFSETQ. Study conclusions and caveats: What was likely a sequencing artifact was a cluster of highly shared sequence variants.

Sequencing used PBMCs. The receptor was isolated from a man in his fifties or sixties in good health and CMV-seronegative. The chain combines TRBV5-1 with TRBJ1-1, with TRBD1 matching over 7 bases. The CDR3 is CASSSHRGMITEAFF. The DNA of the CDR3 is TGCGCCAGCAGCTCTCACAGGGGAATGATCACTGAAGCTTTCTTT.